A single T cell receptor (beta chain) is shown here with its context. The sample is drawn from a study of blood T cell repertoires in COVID-19. Overall study: Samples of COVID-19 (acute and convalescent) were obtained from the United States, Italy and Spain.

Living in 24 US areas, the participants were between about 18 and 100 years of age. The V and J ends lost 0 bases and 8 bases respectively, with 13 bases between them. The germline V gene encodes CDR1 LNHNV and CDR2 YYDKDF (reference sequence). This CDR3 has 15 residues. Per the study methods: From reference gene primer amplification, estimates of nucleated cell counts were derived. The assay was immunoSEQ multiplex PCR, and TCRdb's table has in-frame clones only and misses some. V, J and clone size reflect that table, while D and trimming were determined from the DNA. The profile shows around 250,000 clones, 85% of them singletons.

The source material was PBMCs or T cells enriched from blood (not recorded which). The chain recombines TRBV15 with TRBJ2-2; D may be TRBD1 (5 bases). This receptor was taken from a woman between 50 and 59 years old with acute COVID-19. For the CDR3, the DNA is TGTGCCACCAGCAGAGATGGGGCAGGGTCGGGGGAGCTGTTTTTT. Residues: CATSRDGAGSGELFF.